This T cell receptor (beta chain) emerged from a study of blood T cell repertoires in COVID-19. Study context: Donors in the United States, Italy and Spain gave samples during acute or convalescent COVID-19.

This clone has only one observation. Original handling: Reference gene primer amplification gave estimated nucleated cell counts. TCRdb's table, derived via immunoSEQ multiplex PCR, lists solely in-frame clones and lacks some. The DNA was the basis for D and trimming; V, J and clone size are from that table. The sample has more than 90,000 clones, around 90% seen once. Germline-derived CDR1 and CDR2 are GTSNPN and SVGIG (reference sequence). Trimming left V 3 bases short and J 3 bases short, with 6 bases between. The CDR3 is 12 residues long. The genes are TRBV30 and TRBJ1-5; no clear D. Sequenced: peripheral blood. The receptor was derived from a man between 45 and 60 years old with acute or convalescent COVID-19. The CDR3 reads CAWSTYNQPQHF. The CDR3 region has the DNA TGTGCCTGGAGCACCTACAATCAGCCCCAGCATTTT. Variable domain in full (rest from reference TRBV30 and TRBJ1-5): SQTIHQWPATLVQPVGSPLSLECTVEGTSNPNLYWYRQAAGRGLQLLFYSVGIGQISSEVPQNLSASRPQDRQFILSSKKLLLSDSGFYLCAWSTYNQPQHFGDGTRLSIL.